This T cell receptor (beta chain) emerged from a study of siplizumab effects on memory and regulatory T cells. Each sample contributed roughly 9.3 x 10^4 TCR templates to the assay. Sequenced by immunoSEQ multiplex PCR; TCRdb stores in-frame clones only, minus some. The sample records more than 90,000 clones, 90% to 95% being singletons. CDR1 is SNHLY and CDR2 is FYNNEI in the germline V gene. Losses at the gene ends were 7 bases for V and 4 bases for J; bases not matched to a gene: 3. The CDR3 extends over 13 amino acids. This TCR was sampled from a human donor in good health. The chain uses TRBV2 and TRBJ1-3, with 8 positions matching TRBD1. The sample comprised non-Treg CD4+ T cells sorted from blood. CDR3 loop: CASTGTGGNTIYF. The CDR3 DNA sequence: TGTGCCAGCACTGGGACAGGAGGAAACACCATATATTTT.